The present T cell receptor beta chain was sequenced within a study of T-cell reconstitution after alpha-beta-depleted transplantation in children. TCRbeta library preparation incorporated unique molecular identifiers. MiXCR, run by TCRdb on the PCR reads, gives a single entry per CDR3 protein. The repertoire holds just over 950,000 distinct CDR3 sequences, roughly 29% seen once, with 28% in the top ten. V dropped 8 bases and J dropped 2 bases, with 10 bases sitting between them. Germline V CDR1 and CDR2: ENHRY, SYGVKD. The CDR3 is 13 amino acids. This clonotype was obtained from a boy in the first two years of life who had a stem cell transplant for SCID, so the T cells may come from the graft donor. The rearrangement uses TRBV10-3 and TRBJ2-1; D possibly matches TRBD1 or TRBD2 (5 bases each). The sample here was PBMCs, mostly from graft donor cells, taken 360 days after TCRalphabeta/CD19-depleted stem cell transplant. The chain's CDR3 is CAIRDGPYNEQFF. The CDR3 region has the DNA TGTGCCATCCGGGACGGGCCCTACAATGAGCAGTTCTTC.